This TCR beta chain was profiled in a study of cytomegalovirus exposure and HLA in healthy donors. Comments on this clone: Its antigen remains unidentified.

Notes on the study in general: As a later analysis showed, a missense DCLRE1C variant was linked to trimming of TCR beta V- and J-genes. Apart from CMV serostatus, no immune exposure information was available.

Donors consisted of healthy bone marrow donors. 13 Jbeta primers and 60 Vbeta primers were used for the PCR. Here immunoSEQ multiplex PCR was the method, and the copy in TCRdb shows in-frame clones only, minus some. The sample includes over 85,000 clones, 80% of them seen just once. The germline gives CDR1 LGHNA, CDR2 YNFKEQ. The J segment lost 3 bases and the V segment lost 4 bases, leaving 8 bases of the junction unmatched. The CDR3 length is 16 residues. The sequenced sample was PBMCs. The TCR originated in a woman aged 55 to 70 in good health and CMV-seropositive. The genes are TRBV4-2 and TRBJ2-3; TRBD2 matches at 9 bases. The CDR3 is CASSPRASGITDTQYF. The DNA for the CDR3 is TGTGCCAGCAGCCCTCGGGCTAGCGGGATAACAGATACGCAGTATTTT.